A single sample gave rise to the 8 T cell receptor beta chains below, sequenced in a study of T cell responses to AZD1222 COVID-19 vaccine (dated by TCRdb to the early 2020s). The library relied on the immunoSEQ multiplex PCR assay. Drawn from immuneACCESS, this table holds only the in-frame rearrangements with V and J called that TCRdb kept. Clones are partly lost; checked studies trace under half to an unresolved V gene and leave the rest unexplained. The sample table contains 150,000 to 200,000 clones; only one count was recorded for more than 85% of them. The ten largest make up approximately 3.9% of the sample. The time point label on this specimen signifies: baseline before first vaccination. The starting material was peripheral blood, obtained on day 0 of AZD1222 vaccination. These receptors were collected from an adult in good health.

The CDR3 loop reads CASSLGGGVNEQFF. CDR3 in DNA: TGTGCCAGCAGTTTAGGGGGGGGAGTGAATGAGCAGTTCTTC. The J gene is TRBJ2-1, the V gene TRBV27, with TRBD2 matching over 7 bases. CDR1 and CDR2 from the germline V gene are MNHEY and SMNVEV (reference sequence). This CDR3 is built from 14 residues. V gave up 2 bases and J gave up 7 bases; unmatched junction bases: 5.

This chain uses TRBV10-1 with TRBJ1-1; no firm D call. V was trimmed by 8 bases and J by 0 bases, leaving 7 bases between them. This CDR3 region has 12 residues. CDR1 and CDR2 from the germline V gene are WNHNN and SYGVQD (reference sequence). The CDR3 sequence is CASSLMNTEAFF. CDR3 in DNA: TGCGCCAGCTCACTAATGAACACTGAAGCTTTCTTT.

The CDR3 loop is CASSSGQGAWETQYF. The CDR3 nucleotides read TGTGCCAGCAGCTCCGGACAGGGGGCGTGGGAGACCCAGTACTTC. The chain uses TRBV5-4 and TRBJ2-5; 11 nucleotides agree with TRBD1. With V trimmed by 3 bases and J by 5 bases, 6 bases remained unmatched. The length of the CDR3 is 15 residues. Germline V gene sequence: CDR1 SGHNT, CDR2 YYREEE (reference sequence).

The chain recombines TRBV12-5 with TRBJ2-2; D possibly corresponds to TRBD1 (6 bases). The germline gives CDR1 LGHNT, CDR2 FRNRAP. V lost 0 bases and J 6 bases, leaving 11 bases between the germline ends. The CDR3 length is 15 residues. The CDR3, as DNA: TGTGCTAGTGGTTTGGTACACAGGGAGTCCGGGGAGCTGTTTTTT. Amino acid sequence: CASGLVHRESGELFF.

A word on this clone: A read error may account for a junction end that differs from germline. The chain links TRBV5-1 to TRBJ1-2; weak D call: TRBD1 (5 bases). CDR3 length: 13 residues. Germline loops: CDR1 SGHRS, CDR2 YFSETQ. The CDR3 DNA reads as TGCGCCAGCAGTTTGGGACGGAACTATGGCTACACCTTC. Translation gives CASSLGRNYGYTF.

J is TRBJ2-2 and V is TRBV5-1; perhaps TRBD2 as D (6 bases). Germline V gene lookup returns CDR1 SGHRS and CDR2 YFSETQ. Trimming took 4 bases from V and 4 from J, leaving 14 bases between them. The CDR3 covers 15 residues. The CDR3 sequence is CASSQGGPGTGELFF. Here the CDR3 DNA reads TGCGCCAGCAGCCAGGGAGGCCCGGGCACCGGGGAGCTGTTTTTT.

The CDR3 is CASSPTGVGNYGYTF. For the CDR3, the DNA is TGTGCCAGCTCACCAACAGGGGTCGGTAACTATGGCTACACCTTC. V usage is TRBV18 and J usage is TRBJ1-2; 7 bases line up with TRBD1. The CDR3 runs 15 residues. Germline loops: CDR1 KGHSH, CDR2 LQKENI. V dropped 2 bases and J dropped 1; count of bases not matched to a gene: 4.

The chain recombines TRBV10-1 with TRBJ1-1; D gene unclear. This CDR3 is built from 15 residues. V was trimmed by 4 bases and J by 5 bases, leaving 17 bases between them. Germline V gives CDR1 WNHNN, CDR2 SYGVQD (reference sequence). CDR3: CASSGVGKQKTEAFF. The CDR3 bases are TGCGCCAGCAGTGGGGTAGGCAAGCAAAAGACTGAAGCTTTCTTT.